The present entry profiles one T cell receptor beta chain with its context. Here immunoSEQ multiplex PCR was the method, and the copy in TCRdb shows in-frame clones only, minus some. The profile shows around 80,000 clones, about 90% of them singletons. The data belong to a study of T cell changes during pregnancy in multiple sclerosis. Germline CDR1 is SGHDT and CDR2 is YYEEEE. This CDR3 spans 17 amino acids. The V gene end was trimmed by 4 bases and the J gene end by 4 bases; junction bases not matched to a gene: 13. The sequence was collected from a female donor with multiple sclerosis, enrolled in a pregnancy study. The rearrangement uses TRBV5-6 and TRBJ2-1; TRBD2 aligns across 8 bases. Source: peripheral blood, taken before pregnancy. The CDR3 coding sequence is TGTGCCAGCAGCCAAAGCTTGTTAGCGGGAACTTACAATGAGCAGTTCTTC. Translating it yields CASSQSLLAGTYNEQFF.